These 16 T cell receptor beta chains share one sample of origin, sequenced in a study of OX40 agonist ivuxolimab in advanced cancers. Libraries were prepared by immunoSEQ multiplex PCR; TCRdb keeps only in-frame clonotypes and omits some of them. This table holds about 40,000 clones, more than 80% found once. The sequencing here drew on CD4+ or CD8+ T cells sorted from blood, taken in a trial of the OX40 agonist ivuxolimab. All receptors derive from an adult with an advanced solid tumor such as melanoma, head and neck, liver or kidney cancer.

The chain carries TRBV2 and TRBJ2-5, with 7 bases aligning to TRBD1. V dropped 6 bases and J dropped 3; count of bases not matched to a gene: 10. Germline loops: CDR1 SNHLY, CDR2 FYNNEI. The CDR3 consists of 15 residues. CDR3 sequence reads: CASRVGQALKETQYF. The CDR3 DNA follows: TGTGCCAGCAGGGTCGGACAGGCGCTCAAAGAGACCCAGTACTTC. The variable domain in full, completed from reference TRBV2 and TRBJ2-5, reads EPEVTQTPSHQVTQMGQEVILRCVPISNHLYFYWYRQILGQKVEFLVSFYNNEISEKSEIFDDQFSVERPDGSNFTLKIRSTKLEDSAMYFCASRVGQALKETQYFGPGTRLLVL.

The CDR3 reads CASSFGSTYNEKLFF. Written as DNA, the CDR3 is TGCGCCAGCAGCTTCGGGAGCACTTATAATGAAAAACTGTTTTTT. The V call is TRBV5-1, the J call TRBJ1-4; D unclear. The germline V and J ends were trimmed by 2 bases and 4 bases, with 12 bases remaining between them. The CDR3 totals 15 residues. CDR1 and CDR2 from the germline V gene are SGHRS and YFSETQ.

The rearrangement links TRBV5-6 to TRBJ1-4; D remains unclear. From germline, CDR1 is SGHDT and CDR2 YYEEEE. There are 17 residues in the CDR3. V lost 1 base, J lost 7 bases, and 20 bases lay in between. CDR3 nucleotide sequence: TGTGCCAGCAGCTTGTGGGCCGCGAGGGCCGGGGTTGAAAAACTGTTTTTT. It specifies CASSLWAARAGVEKLFF.

The chain couples TRBV21-1 to TRBJ1-4. TRBV21-1 counts as a pseudogene. CDR3 size: 15 residues. The CDR3 DNA reads TGTGCCAGCAGCAAAGTTGGGTACACTAATGAAAAACTGTTTTTT. Translated, it gives CASSKVGYTNEKLFF.

The chain has TRBV7-2 and TRBJ2-3; D may be TRBD2 (6 bases). In germline, CDR1 is SGHTA, CDR2 FQGNSA. The CDR3 extends over 16 amino acids. Trimming stripped 3 bases from V and 3 bases from J, with 16 bases between. The CDR3 reads CASSLGRTGETDTQYF. The CDR3 nucleotides read TGTGCCAGCAGCTTGGGGCGGACGGGGGAAACAGATACGCAGTATTTT.

This clone was observed a few times. This rearrangement joins TRBV7-8 to TRBJ2-2; no clear D. Germline V gene sequence: CDR1 SGHVS, CDR2 FQNEAQ. Trimming stripped 7 bases from V and 0 bases from J, with 18 bases between. The CDR3 covers 17 residues. CDR3 nucleotides: TGTGCCAGCACCCCGTTGGCTCAACTCGCGAACACCGGGGAGCTGTTTTTT. It specifies CASTPLAQLANTGELFF.

The chain uses TRBV11-2 and TRBJ2-4, with a tentative D call TRBD1 (6 bases). The V end was cut by 5 bases, the J end by 2 bases, with 19 bases between. This CDR3 contains 17 residues. Germline V lookup: CDR1 SGHAT, CDR2 FQNNGV. CDR3 DNA sequence: TGTGCCAGCAGCGACTCGGACAGAGCCTTTACCAAAAACATTCAGTACTTC. It translates to CASSDSDRAFTKNIQYF.

The chain uses TRBV5-4 and TRBJ2-2; D possibly corresponds to TRBD1 (7 bases). Deletions cut 4 bases from V and 4 bases from J, with 17 bases between. This CDR3 region has 16 residues. The germline gives CDR1 SGHNT, CDR2 YYREEE (reference sequence). CDR3 residues: CASSIGRQGGTGELFF. DNA for the CDR3: TGTGCCAGCAGCATCGGGAGACAGGGCGGCACCGGGGAGCTGTTTTTT.

This CDR3 reads CSARRFNEQFF. DNA for the CDR3: TGCAGTGCCAGACGGTTCAATGAGCAGTTCTTC. This chain connects TRBV20-1 to TRBJ2-1; D not certain. Germline V gene lookup returns CDR1 DFQATT and CDR2 SNEGSKA (reference sequence). The CDR3 spans 11 residues. V lost 6 bases to trimming and J lost 6 bases, with 9 bases between them.

The chain is built from TRBV18 and TRBJ2-3; TRBD1 agrees at 7 bases. The CDR3 is 15 amino acids. CDR1 is KGHSH and CDR2 is LQKENI in the germline V gene. V lost 0 bases, J lost 5 bases, and 5 bases stayed unmatched. The CDR3 here is CASSPPRGGKDTQYF. The CDR3 nucleotides read TGTGCCAGCTCACCACCGCGAGGGGGCAAAGATACGCAGTATTTT.

The chain is built from TRBV7-6 and TRBJ2-6, with TRBD1 matching 11 bases. After removal of 7 bases from V and 3 bases from J, the junction contained 14 bases not matched to a gene. Germline-derived CDR1 and CDR2 are SGHVS and FNYEAQ. There are 19 residues in the CDR3. The CDR3 sequence is CASTLGAGQGAGGANVLTF. Here the CDR3 DNA reads TGTGCCAGCACCCTAGGGGCTGGACAGGGGGCAGGTGGGGCCAACGTCCTGACTTTC. The entire variable domain, with the rest obtained from reference TRBV7-6 and TRBJ2-6, is as follows: GAGVSQSPRYKVTKRGQDVALRCDPISGHVSLYWYRQALGQGPEFLTYFNYEAQQDKSGLPNDRFSAERPEGSISTLTIQRTEQRDSAMYRCASTLGAGQGAGGANVLTFGAGSRLTVL.

V gene TRBV27 combines with J gene TRBJ2-3; D gene unclear. V shed 9 bases and J shed 4 bases, with 5 bases lying between them. The CDR3 consists of 10 residues. Germline CDR1 reads MNHEY; CDR2 reads SMNVEV (reference sequence). The CDR3, as DNA: TGTGCCAGGAGACCAGATACGCAGTATTTT. Amino acids: CARRPDTQYF.

The chain carries TRBV14 and TRBJ2-2, with D uncertain. V lost 0 bases and J lost 3, with 2 bases in between. The CDR3 contains 13 residues. The germline gives CDR1 SGHDN, CDR2 FVKESK. The DNA for the CDR3 is TGTGCCAGCAGCCAAGACTACACCGGGGAGCTGTTTTTT. It translates to CASSQDYTGELFF.

The rearrangement links TRBV7-9 to TRBJ1-3; D possibly corresponds to TRBD1 (5 bases). The CDR3 contains 15 residues. The V gene lost 3 bases and the J gene lost 0 bases, with 9 bases spanning the gap. From germline, CDR1 is SEHNR and CDR2 FQNEAQ (reference sequence). CDR3 sequence: CASSFGGLSGNTIYF. The CDR3 DNA sequence: TGTGCCAGCAGCTTCGGGGGACTCTCTGGAAACACCATATATTTT.

This clone was detected only once. The chain employs TRBV4-3 and TRBJ1-1; the D gene is possibly TRBD1 (5 bases). CDR1 is LGHNA and CDR2 is YSLEER in the germline V gene. The CDR3 is made up of 13 amino acids. Trimming stripped 6 bases from V and 1 base from J, with 9 bases between. CDR3 residues: CASSYDRNTEAFF. In nucleotides, the CDR3 is TGCGCCAGCAGTTACGACAGGAACACTGAAGCTTTCTTT.

The chain links TRBV6-5 to TRBJ2-7, with TRBD1 as a possible D gene (5 bases). This CDR3 has 12 residues. Germline V gene lookup returns CDR1 MNHEY and CDR2 SVGAGI. The V gene lost 6 bases and the J gene lost 3 bases, with 9 bases spanning the gap. In nucleotides, the CDR3 is TGTGCCAGCAGGGGGCTAGGCTACGAGCAGTACTTC. It encodes CASRGLGYEQYF.